Listed below are T cell receptor beta chains from one sample, sequenced in a study of T-cell reconstitution after alpha-beta-depleted transplantation in children. TCRdb recomputed calls from the PCR reads with MiXCR, one row per CDR3 protein. The sample has hundreds of thousands of distinct CDR3 sequences, 16% seen once. The sequenced sample was PBMCs from the stem cell graft donor, obtained from the stem cell graft. All receptors come from a human donor who donated a stem cell graft to a child with acute myeloid leukemia. CDR3s include the opening cysteine and the closing phenylalanine or tryptophan. The order of the fields is D gene, V gene, J gene, clone size, CDR3 protein, CDR3 DNA. The D gene is left open where the match is weak. Size values are once, few and many counts, or a class for expanded clones, and some rows have none.

D: .; V: TRBV20-1; J: TRBJ1-3; size: many; CDR3: CSARVQGRNTIYF; DNA: TGCAGTGCTAGAGTTCAGGGAAGAAACACCATATATTTT
D: TRBD1; V: TRBV5-1; J: TRBJ2-3; size: .; CDR3: CASSSGTGQDTQYF; DNA: TGCGCCAGCAGCTCCGGGACAGGCCAAGATACGCAGTATTTT
D: .; V: TRBV7-2; J: TRBJ1-4; size: few; CDR3: CASSLQGTDNEKLFF; DNA: TGTGCCAGCAGCTTACAGGGAACAGACAATGAAAAACTGTTTTTT
D: .; V: TRBV5-6; J: TRBJ2-4; size: many; CDR3: CASSPGTRSIQYF; DNA: TGTGCCAGCAGCCCCGGGACCCGGAGCATTCAGTACTTC
D: .; V: TRBV20-1; J: TRBJ1-4; size: .; CDR3: CSAPRGSGREKLFF; DNA: TGCAGTGCTCCGAGGGGGTCCGGGCGGGAAAAACTGTTTTTT
D: .; V: TRBV12-3/TRBV12-4; J: TRBJ1-2; size: many; CDR3: CASRSLSYGYTF; DNA: TGTGCCAGCAGGTCGCTGAGTTATGGCTACACCTTC
D: TRBD2; V: TRBV20-1; J: TRBJ2-7; size: .; CDR3: CSAALAGGLYEQYF; DNA: TGCAGTGCGGCACTAGCGGGGGGGCTCTACGAGCAGTACTTC
D: TRBD1; V: TRBV7-2; J: TRBJ2-7; size: many; CDR3: CASGDRVNEQYF; DNA: TGTGCCAGCGGAGACAGGGTAAACGAGCAGTACTTC
D: .; V: TRBV12-3/TRBV12-4; J: TRBJ1-1; size: many; CDR3: CASNGYTEAFF; DNA: TGTGCCAGCAACGGGTACACTGAAGCTTTCTTT
D: .; V: TRBV15; J: TRBJ2-5; size: many; CDR3: CATSRQQETQYF; DNA: TGTGCCACCAGCAGGCAACAAGAGACCCAGTACTTC
D: .; V: TRBV12-5; J: TRBJ2-7; size: few; CDR3: CASGPIRDPNEQYF; DNA: TGTGCTAGTGGACCTATCCGGGACCCCAACGAGCAGTACTTC
D: .; V: TRBV7-3; J: TRBJ2-1; size: many; CDR3: CASSLYGGGDEQFF; DNA: TGTGCCAGCAGCTTATACGGGGGAGGCGATGAGCAGTTCTTC
D: .; V: TRBV20-1; J: TRBJ1-5; size: many; CDR3: CSAPGHYRNQPQHF; DNA: TGCAGTGCGCCGGGACACTACCGGAATCAGCCCCAGCATTTT
D: .; V: TRBV10-3; J: TRBJ2-2; size: few; CDR3: CAIMSGRDNTGELFF; DNA: TGTGCCATCATGAGCGGGCGGGATAACACCGGGGAGCTGTTTTTT
D: TRBD1; V: TRBV29-1; J: TRBJ2-5; size: many; CDR3: CSVATQGAGETQYF; DNA: TGCAGCGTTGCTACTCAGGGGGCAGGAGAGACCCAGTACTTC
D: .; V: TRBV5-1; J: TRBJ1-6; size: few; CDR3: CASSLVAEDSPLHF; DNA: TGCGCCAGCAGCTTGGTTGCAGAGGATTCACCCCTCCACTTT
D: .; V: TRBV29-1; J: TRBJ2-4; size: .; CDR3: CSAFWTKNIQYF; DNA: TGCAGCGCCTTTTGGACCAAAAACATTCAGTACTTC
D: .; V: TRBV2; J: TRBJ1-2; size: .; CDR3: CASEGDYGYTF; DNA: TGTGCCAGCGAGGGGGATTATGGCTACACCTTC
D: TRBD2; V: TRBV4-3; J: TRBJ2-5; size: few; CDR3: CASSQGWTSGQETQYF; DNA: TGCGCCAGCAGCCAAGGTTGGACTAGCGGGCAGGAGACCCAGTACTTC
D: .; V: TRBV7-8; J: TRBJ1-5; size: .; CDR3: CASSSAFRTAVNQPQHF; DNA: TGTGCCAGCAGCTCGGCCTTCCGGACAGCAGTCAATCAGCCCCAGCATTTT
D: .; V: TRBV18; J: TRBJ1-5; size: many; CDR3: CASSPQGEDQPQHF; DNA: TGTGCCAGCTCACCACAGGGCGAGGATCAGCCCCAGCATTTT
D: .; V: TRBV7-9; J: TRBJ2-3; size: few; CDR3: CASSLGGGASTDTQYF; DNA: TGTGCCAGCAGCTTAGGTGGGGGTGCCTCAACAGATACGCAGTATTTT
D: .; V: TRBV20-1; J: TRBJ2-5; size: .; CDR3: CSAQRGFQETQYF; DNA: TGCAGTGCCCAGAGGGGGTTTCAAGAGACCCAGTACTTC
D: .; V: TRBV29-1; J: TRBJ2-1; size: many; CDR3: CSVEGAPSSYNEQFF; DNA: TGCAGCGTTGAGGGGGCGCCGAGCTCCTACAATGAGCAGTTCTTC
D: TRBD2; V: TRBV20-1; J: TRBJ2-5; size: .; CDR3: CSASSGTSGPQETQYF; DNA: TGCAGTGCTTCCTCCGGGACTAGCGGCCCACAAGAGACCCAGTACTTC
D: .; V: TRBV27; J: TRBJ2-2; size: .; CDR3: CASSSLASTGELFF; DNA: TGTGCCAGCAGTTCTCTAGCAAGTACCGGGGAGCTGTTTTTT
D: TRBD2; V: TRBV11-2; J: TRBJ2-1; size: .; CDR3: CASSPGLASEQFF; DNA: TGTGCCAGCAGCCCCGGACTAGCAAGTGAGCAGTTCTTC
D: TRBD1; V: TRBV5-5; J: TRBJ1-1; size: .; CDR3: CASSRILSGQLAEAFF; DNA: TGTGCCAGCAGCCGTATCCTATCGGGACAGTTGGCTGAAGCTTTCTTT
D: TRBD2; V: TRBV6-2/TRBV6-3; J: TRBJ2-3; size: .; CDR3: CASSYSIGLAGTDTQYF; DNA: TGTGCCAGCAGTTACTCGATAGGGCTAGCGGGGACAGATACGCAGTATTTT
D: TRBD1; V: TRBV20-1; J: TRBJ2-5; size: many; CDR3: CSARPHRGQETQYF; DNA: TGCAGTGCTAGGCCCCACAGGGGTCAAGAGACCCAGTACTTC
D: TRBD2; V: TRBV6-5; J: TRBJ2-1; size: few; CDR3: CASSYLAGGPKSSYNEQFF; DNA: TGTGCCAGCAGTTACTTAGCGGGGGGGCCGAAGAGTTCCTACAATGAGCAGTTCTTC
D: .; V: TRBV2; J: TRBJ1-5; size: .; CDR3: CASREGTSNQPQHF; DNA: TGTGCCAGCCGGGAAGGGACGAGCAATCAGCCCCAGCATTTT
D: .; V: TRBV7-2; J: TRBJ2-5; size: .; CDR3: CASSLGTGRGTQYF; DNA: TGTGCCAGCAGCTTAGGGACGGGAAGGGGGACCCAGTACTTC
D: .; V: TRBV5-5; J: TRBJ2-5; size: .; CDR3: CASSSWGGIEETQYF; DNA: TGTGCCAGCAGCTCCTGGGGGGGCATAGAAGAGACCCAGTACTTC
D: .; V: TRBV3-1; J: TRBJ2-7; size: .; CDR3: CASSQVAGGEQYF; DNA: TGTGCCAGCAGCCAAGTGGCAGGCGGCGAGCAGTACTTC
D: .; V: TRBV6-2/TRBV6-3; J: TRBJ2-7; size: many; CDR3: CASSYSPGSKYEQYF; DNA: TGTGCCAGCAGTTACTCTCCAGGGTCTAAGTACGAGCAGTACTTC
D: TRBD2; V: TRBV20-1; J: TRBJ2-2; size: many; CDR3: CSARGTSGGRSNTGELFF; DNA: TGCAGTGCTAGAGGGACTAGCGGGGGGCGTTCGAACACCGGGGAGCTGTTTTTT
D: TRBD1; V: TRBV20-1; J: TRBJ1-1; size: many; CDR3: CSGDRMNTEAFF; DNA: TGCAGTGGGGACAGGATGAACACTGAAGCTTTCTTT
D: .; V: TRBV7-2; J: TRBJ2-1; size: many; CDR3: CASSLSTGFGNEQFF; DNA: TGTGCCAGCAGCTTATCAACAGGGTTCGGCAATGAGCAGTTCTTC
D: .; V: TRBV12-3/TRBV12-4; J: TRBJ2-7; size: few; CDR3: CASSDRREKNPYEQYF; DNA: TGTGCCAGCAGCGACCGGAGGGAAAAGAATCCCTACGAGCAGTACTTC
D: .; V: TRBV7-2; J: TRBJ1-2; size: many; CDR3: CASPGGEESAYGYTF; DNA: TGTGCCAGTCCCGGAGGGGAAGAGTCGGCATATGGCTACACCTTC
D: .; V: TRBV29-1; J: TRBJ2-7; size: many; CDR3: CSVEGDGLSYEQYF; DNA: TGCAGCGTTGAAGGGGACGGACTCTCCTACGAGCAGTACTTC
D: TRBD1; V: TRBV7-3; J: TRBJ2-7; size: .; CDR3: CASSLGTGGGYEQYF; DNA: TGTGCCAGCAGCCTAGGGACAGGGGGCGGTTACGAGCAGTACTTC
D: .; V: TRBV12-3/TRBV12-4; J: TRBJ2-5; size: few; CDR3: CASSSHSVQETQYF; DNA: TGTGCCAGCAGTTCCCACAGCGTCCAAGAGACCCAGTACTTC
D: TRBD1; V: TRBV20-1; J: TRBJ2-1; size: few; CDR3: CRPGTDYNEQFF; DNA: TGCAGGCCCGGGACAGACTACAATGAGCAGTTCTTC
D: TRBD1; V: TRBV7-2; J: TRBJ1-1; size: many; CDR3: CASSSDIRGRTEAFF; DNA: TGTGCCAGCAGCTCTGACATCAGGGGGCGGACTGAAGCTTTCTTT
D: .; V: TRBV20-1; J: TRBJ2-3; size: few; CDR3: CSAKIRGARPSTDTQYF; DNA: TGCAGTGCTAAAATCCGGGGGGCCCGCCCTAGCACAGATACGCAGTATTTT
D: .; V: TRBV4-3; J: TRBJ2-3; size: many; CDR3: CASSQGVRGDTQYF; DNA: TGCGCCAGCAGCCAAGGAGTCCGTGGAGATACGCAGTATTTT
D: .; V: TRBV6-5; J: TRBJ2-1; size: many; CDR3: CASSYSMLVGNEQFF; DNA: TGTGCCAGCAGTTACTCGATGCTAGTCGGCAATGAGCAGTTCTTC
D: .; V: TRBV5-1; J: TRBJ2-3; size: few; CDR3: CASSPGLTPTDTQYF; DNA: TGCGCCAGCAGCCCGGGCCTTACACCCACAGATACGCAGTATTTT
D: .; V: TRBV20-1; J: TRBJ1-1; size: many; CDR3: CSAPREGAEAFF; DNA: TGCAGTGCACCGCGGGAGGGCGCTGAAGCTTTCTTT
D: .; V: TRBV7-2; J: TRBJ1-6; size: many; CDR3: CASTTPNSPLHF; DNA: TGTGCCAGCACCACCCCGAATTCACCCCTCCACTTT
D: TRBD1; V: TRBV27; J: TRBJ2-7; size: few; CDR3: CASSLLAPGTGVYEQYF; DNA: TGTGCCAGCAGTTTATTGGCCCCCGGGACAGGGGTCTACGAGCAGTACTTC
D: .; V: TRBV20-1; J: TRBJ1-3; size: few; CDR3: CSAEYSGTSGNTIYF; DNA: TGCAGTGCTGAATACTCCGGGACCTCTGGAAACACCATATATTTT